This section outlines one T cell receptor (beta chain) sequence together with its context. This sample stems from a study of blood T cell repertoires in COVID-19. As for the study in general: From T cells, B-cell-depleted T cells, or PBMCs came the material, which was cDNA or gDNA.

The CDR3 is 14 residues long. V dropped 3 bases and J dropped 5; count of bases not matched to a gene: 8. Germline CDR1 is SGHNT and CDR2 is YYREEE (reference sequence). The table came from immunoSEQ multiplex PCR; TCRdb's copy has only in-frame clones and leaves some out. The profile shows under 300,000 clones, around 82% of them singletons. The gene calls are TRBV5-4 and TRBJ2-7; 7 nucleotides agree with TRBD1. The sample taken for sequencing was peripheral blood. The receptor was derived from a woman of 80 years or more with active or convalescent COVID-19. The CDR3 coding sequence is TGTGCCAGCAGCTCCGGGACAGAGGGTCACGAGCAGTACTTC. Translated: CASSSGTEGHEQYF. The entire variable domain, with the rest obtained from reference TRBV5-4 and TRBJ2-7, is as follows: ETGVTQSPTHLIKTRGQQVTLRCSSQSGHNTVSWYQQALGQGPQFIFQYYREEENGRGNFPPRFSGLQFPNYSSELNVNALELDDSALYLCASSSGTEGHEQYFGPGTRLTVT.